The 16 T cell receptor beta chains below were found in one sample sequenced in a study of blood T cell repertoires in COVID-19. Method: immunoSEQ multiplex PCR; TCRdb's copy keeps in-frame clones and lacks some. The table shows roughly 160,000 clones, with around 80% occurring only once. Sequenced material: peripheral blood. Receptors were obtained from a woman aged 70-85 years who had recovered from COVID-19.

The rearrangement links TRBV19 to TRBJ1-2; possibly TRBD1 for D (5 bases). The V and J ends lost 10 bases and 8 bases respectively, with 14 bases between them. CDR3 length: 11 residues. CDR1 LNHDA and CDR2 SQIVND come from the germline V gene (reference sequence). This CDR3 is CAIAGLLGYTF. The CDR3 DNA follows: TGTGCCATCGCGGGGCTCCTAGGCTACACCTTC.

This chain connects TRBV3-1 (or the pseudogene TRBV3-2) to TRBJ1-1; a weak D match, TRBD1 (5 bases). The germline V gene has CDR1 LGHDT and CDR2 YNNKEL (reference sequence). The germline V and J ends were trimmed by 4 bases and 4 bases, with 13 bases remaining between them. The CDR3 sequence is 14 residues long. CDR3 loop: CASSLSPGGTEAFF. The DNA of the CDR3 is TGTGCCAGCAGCCTCAGCCCGGGGGGCACTGAAGCTTTCTTT.

The V and J genes are TRBV29-1 and TRBJ2-2; maybe TRBD2 (7 bases). The CDR3 spans 12 residues. Looked up from germline, CDR1 is SQVTM and CDR2 is ANQGSEA. The V end was cut by 5 bases, the J end by 9 bases, with 13 bases between. CDR3 protein: CSVRPGGRELFF. The CDR3 DNA follows: TGCAGCGTTCGGCCGGGGGGCCGGGAGCTGTTTTTT.

This chain connects TRBV4-1 to TRBJ2-7; TRBD2 aligns across 12 bases. This CDR3 comprises 15 residues. In germline, CDR1 is MGHRA, CDR2 YSYEKL. Germline trimming cut 2 bases from V and 4 bases from J; bases unmatched to any gene: 3. The CDR3, as DNA: TGCGCCAGCAGCCAACTAGCGGGAGGGCGGTACGAGCAGTACTTC. As protein: CASSQLAGGRYEQYF.

The chain uses TRBV29-1 and TRBJ2-1, with 9 bases identical to TRBD2. The V gene's germline CDR1 is SQVTM and CDR2 ANQGSEA. The junction had 9 bases not matched to a gene; V was cut back by 7 bases and J by 8 bases. CDR3 length: 13 residues. The CDR3 loop is CSAGLASRDEQFF. CDR3 in DNA: TGCAGCGCCGGACTAGCGTCACGGGATGAGCAGTTCTTC.

J is TRBJ2-7 and V is TRBV28; D is possibly TRBD1 (6 bases). Trimming cost V 8 bases and J 0 bases, with 11 bases left between them. CDR1 and CDR2 from the germline V gene are MDHEN and SYDVKM. The CDR3 runs 13 residues. In DNA, the CDR3 is TGTGCCAGCCTAGACAGGAACTCCTACGAGCAGTACTTC. Translating gives CASLDRNSYEQYF.

The chain couples TRBV27 to TRBJ2-7, with TRBD2 matching 9 bases. After removal of 3 bases from V and 0 bases from J, the junction contained 3 bases not matched to a gene. The CDR3 has 15 residues. Germline-derived CDR1 and CDR2 are MNHEY and SMNVEV (reference sequence). CDR3 nucleotide sequence: TGTGCCAGCAGTTTCAGCGGGGGGACCTCCTACGAGCAGTACTTC. Translating it yields CASSFSGGTSYEQYF.

CDR3 DNA sequence: TGTGCCACCAGCAGAGGACGGCGGGAGACCCAGTACTTC. Protein sequence: CATSRGRRETQYF. V and J are TRBV15 and TRBJ2-5, with unresolved D. Trimming took 1 base from V and 5 from J, leaving 8 bases between them. Germline V CDR1 and CDR2: LNHNV, YYDKDF (reference sequence). CDR3 length: 13 residues. Together with reference TRBV15 and TRBJ2-5, the CDR3 gives the full variable domain: DAMVIQNPRYQVTQFGKPVTLSCSQTLNHNVMYWYQQKSSQAPKLLFHYYDKDFNNEADTPDNFQSRRPNTSFCFLDIRSPGLGDTAMYLCATSRGRRETQYFGPGTRLLVL.

The J gene is TRBJ2-2, the V gene TRBV2; TRBD2 aligns across 9 bases. V was pared by 3 bases and J by 0 bases, with 8 bases of the junction left unmatched. The CDR3 loop spans 18 amino acids. Germline assignment: CDR1 SNHLY and CDR2 FYNNEI. CDR3 DNA: TGTGCCAGCAGTGACCTAGCGGGGAGCTCCGCGAACACCGGGGAGCTGTTTTTT. It translates to CASSDLAGSSANTGELFF. The variable domain in full, completed from reference TRBV2 and TRBJ2-2, reads EPEVTQTPSHQVTQMGQEVILRCVPISNHLYFYWYRQILGQKVEFLVSFYNNEISEKSEIFDDQFSVERPDGSNFTLKIRSTKLEDSAMYFCASSDLAGSSANTGELFFGEGSRLTVL.

J is TRBJ1-2 and V is TRBV7-8; TRBD1 agrees at 10 bases. CDR1 SGHVS and CDR2 FQNEAQ come from the germline V gene. CDR3 length: 16 amino acids. The junction had 14 bases not matched to a gene; V was cut back by 5 bases and J by 8 bases. The CDR3 region has the DNA TGTGCCAGCAGCCCCAGACAGGGGGCCGGACCGTGGGGCTACACCTTC. It specifies CASSPRQGAGPWGYTF. Complete variable domain (other parts from reference TRBV7-8 and TRBJ1-2): GAGVSQSPRYKVAKRGQDVALRCDPISGHVSLFWYQQALGQGPEFLTYFQNEAQLDKSGLPSDRFFAERPEGSVSTLKIQRTQQEDSAVYLCASSPRQGAGPWGYTFGSGTRLTVV.

The chain recombines TRBV6-4 with TRBJ1-2; 7 bases are a match to TRBD1. Germline loops: CDR1 MRHNA, CDR2 SNTAGT. This CDR3 comprises 14 residues. Losses at the gene ends were 2 bases for V and 7 bases for J; bases not matched to a gene: 7. CDR3 sequence: CASSDGPGGFGYTF. The CDR3, as DNA: TGTGCCAGCAGTGACGGGCCAGGGGGGTTTGGCTACACCTTC.

This clone was detected once. This rearrangement joins TRBV5-1 to TRBJ1-1; TRBD1 might be the D (5 bases). The ends were cut back, 0 bases at V and 4 bases at J, with 13 bases in the middle. CDR1 is SGHRS and CDR2 is YFSETQ in the germline V gene. CDR3 length equals 15 residues. CDR3 in DNA: TGCGCCAGCAGCTTGGGACAGACTTTTGGCACTGAAGCTTTCTTT. Translating it yields CASSLGQTFGTEAFF.

The rearrangement uses TRBV29-1 and TRBJ2-5, with 13 bases that match TRBD2. Germline assignment: CDR1 SQVTM and CDR2 ANQGSEA. The V and J ends lost 4 bases and 7 bases, in that order; junction bases with no gene match: 3. CDR3 length: 13 amino acids. This CDR3 reads CSVGTSGSGTQYF. For the CDR3, the DNA is TGCAGCGTTGGGACTAGCGGGAGTGGGACCCAGTACTTC.

In DNA form, the CDR3 reads TGTGCCAGCAGCCCGTGGGGGGGCCTCAATGAGCAGTTCTTC. Its translation is CASSPWGGLNEQFF. The chain employs TRBV9 and TRBJ2-1, with D possibly being TRBD2 (7 bases). Germline V gene data show CDR1 as SGDLS and CDR2 as YYNGEE. V gave up 4 bases and J gave up 6 bases, with 14 bases separating them. The CDR3 runs 14 residues.

The chain couples TRBV27 to TRBJ2-3; weak D call: TRBD2 (5 bases). CDR3 size: 13 residues. CDR1 is MNHEY and CDR2 is SMNVEV in the germline V gene (reference sequence). V was clipped by 10 bases and J by 1 base, with 12 bases between them. The chain's CDR3 is CATLASGTDTQYF. CDR3 nucleotides: TGTGCCACCCTAGCCTCTGGCACAGATACGCAGTATTTT.

This clone has only a few counts. The chain has TRBV15 and TRBJ1-5; D gene ambiguous. V dropped 1 base and J dropped 0 bases, with 4 bases sitting between them. The CDR3 loop spans 14 amino acids. The germline V gene encodes CDR1 LNHNV and CDR2 YYDKDF (reference sequence). This chain's CDR3 is CATSRASSNQPQHF. The CDR3 DNA reads TGTGCCACCAGCAGAGCCAGTAGCAATCAGCCCCAGCATTTT.